These T cell receptor beta chains were read from a single sample in a study of CD8 T cells in ankylosing spondylitis. Using its own MiXCR run on the 5' RACE reads, TCRdb lists one record per CDR3 protein. Of about 460,000 distinct CDR3 sequences listed, roughly 5% are singletons. The sample comprised blood, either unsorted or a sorted T cell fraction (not recorded which). Source of these receptors: a male donor with ankylosing spondylitis. Each CDR3 is given with its conserved first and last residue. A D gene is named only where the DNA matches it firmly. The size of a clone is reported for some rows only, either as once, few or many, or as a class for expanded clones.

J gene | V gene | clone size | D gene | CDR3 protein | CDR3 DNA
TRBJ2-1 | TRBV9 | many | - | CASSVFGTQYNEQFF | TGTGCCAGCAGCGTATTCGGGACACAATACAATGAGCAGTTCTTC
TRBJ2-1 | TRBV5-1 | many | TRBD1 | CASSLGDRQGNEQFF | TGCGCCAGCAGCTTGGGGGACAGACAGGGCAATGAGCAGTTCTTC
TRBJ2-3 | TRBV5-1 | many | - | CASSAQNTQYF | TGCGCCAGCAGCGCTCAGAATACGCAGTATTTT
TRBJ2-1 | TRBV5-6 | few | TRBD1 | CASSSSHRQGEVDEQFF | TGTGCCAGCAGCTCGAGCCACCGGCAGGGGGAAGTCGATGAGCAGTTCTTC
TRBJ2-3 | TRBV5-6 | many | - | CASSQEDTQYF | TGTGCCAGCAGCCAAGAAGATACGCAGTATTTT
TRBJ1-5 | TRBV5-1 | many | TRBD1 | CASSYGVAGGNQPQHF | TGCGCCAGCAGCTATGGCGTGGCAGGGGGTAATCAGCCCCAGCATTTT
TRBJ2-7 | TRBV4-2 | many | TRBD2 | CASSRTSGTSSYEQYF | TGTGCCAGCAGCCGCACTAGCGGAACAAGCTCCTACGAGCAGTACTTC
TRBJ1-5 | TRBV20-1 | many | - | CSARGRVNQPQHF | TGCAGTGCTAGAGGTAGGGTCAATCAGCCCCAGCATTTT
TRBJ1-6 | TRBV20-1 | many | - | CSASAGTNSPLHF | TGCAGTGCTAGCGCAGGGACGAATTCACCCCTCCACTTT
TRBJ1-5 | TRBV6-2/TRBV6-3 | many | TRBD1 | CASSWGQGRPQHF | TGTGCCAGCAGCTGGGGACAGGGGAGGCCCCAGCATTTT
TRBJ1-5 | TRBV6-5 | many | - | CASSYTGPGNQPQHF | TGTGCCAGCAGTTACACAGGCCCGGGAAATCAGCCCCAGCATTTT
TRBJ1-5 | TRBV6-1 | few | - | CASSRGPDSNQPQHF | TGTGCCAGCAGTCGGGGGCCCGATTCTAATCAGCCCCAGCATTTT
TRBJ2-1 | TRBV7-8 | many | - | CASSLSGPLSYNEQFF | TGTGCCAGCAGCTTATCCGGGCCTCTCTCCTACAATGAGCAGTTCTTC
TRBJ2-1 | TRBV6-5 | many | - | CASSYGTSSYNEQFF | TGTGCCAGCAGTTATGGGACAAGCTCCTACAATGAGCAGTTCTTC
TRBJ2-3 | TRBV12-3/TRBV12-4 | many | - | CASSPTATGLADTQYF | TGTGCCAGCAGCCCGACTGCGACAGGACTGGCAGATACGCAGTATTTT
TRBJ2-5 | TRBV15 | few | - | CATSRDTGGFGEKTQYF | TGTGCCACCAGCAGAGATACTGGCGGGTTTGGGGAGAAGACCCAGTACTTC
TRBJ1-4 | TRBV4-3 | many | - | CASSQVRALSEKLFF | TGCGCCAGCAGCCAAGTAAGGGCCTTGTCCGAGAAACTGTTTTTT
TRBJ1-1 | TRBV7-8 | many | - | CASSLAGGRRNTEAFF | TGTGCCAGCAGCTTAGCGGGGGGGAGACGGAACACTGAAGCTTTCTTT
TRBJ2-1 | TRBV7-2 | few | TRBD2 | CASSLKSGSIGFF | TGTGCCAGCAGCTTAAAAAGCGGGAGTATTGGGTTCTTC
TRBJ1-4 | TRBV11-2 | - | TRBD1 | CASSETFRGGGEKLFF | TGTGCCAGCAGCGAGACGTTTAGAGGGGGCGGTGAAAAACTGTTTTTT
TRBJ2-4 | TRBV7-9 | many | TRBD2 | CASSPSGGGKNIQYF | TGTGCCAGCAGCCCTAGCGGGGGGGGCAAAAACATTCAGTACTTC
TRBJ2-1 | TRBV7-9 | - | - | CDSSPYNEQFF | TGTGACAGCAGCCCTTACAATGAGCAGTTCTTC
TRBJ2-1 | TRBV20-1 | many | - | CSDSRGGIYNTEQFF | TGCAGTGATTCTAGGGGGGGCATATATAATACTGAGCAGTTCTTC
TRBJ1-2 | TRBV20-1 | many | - | CSALQNRDGYTF | TGCAGTGCTCTCCAAAACAGGGACGGCTACACCTTC
TRBJ2-1 | TRBV6-2/TRBV6-3 | many | TRBD2 | CASRSRTSGSPFSYNEQFF | TGTGCCAGCAGGAGTCGGACTAGCGGGAGCCCCTTCTCCTACAATGAGCAGTTCTTC
TRBJ2-1 | TRBV11-1 | many | - | CASTDRARGGEQFF | TGTGCCAGCACCGACAGGGCCAGGGGAGGTGAGCAGTTCTTC
TRBJ2-1 | TRBV6-4 | many | TRBD1 | CASGQGENEQFF | TGTGCCAGCGGACAGGGGGAGAATGAGCAGTTCTTC
TRBJ2-7 | TRBV11-2 | few | TRBD1 | CASSKGQGFISSYEQYF | TGTGCCAGCAGCAAGGGACAGGGCTTTATCAGCTCCTACGAGCAGTACTTC
TRBJ2-3 | TRBV15 | many | TRBD2 | CATSGRELAASTDTQYF | TGTGCCACCAGCGGCCGGGAACTAGCGGCTAGCACAGATACGCAGTATTTT
TRBJ2-2 | TRBV6-5 | many | - | CASSYSSELAGELFF | TGTGCCAGCAGTTACTCGAGCGAGTTGGCCGGGGAGCTGTTTTTT
TRBJ2-1 | TRBV7-2 | many | - | CASSFLQLGKQFF | TGTGCCAGCAGCTTCTTGCAACTAGGAAAGCAGTTCTTC
TRBJ1-6 | TRBV19 | - | TRBD1 | CASKPGQGPSPLHF | TGTGCCAGTAAACCCGGACAGGGGCCTTCACCCCTCCACTTT
TRBJ2-3 | TRBV7-9 | many | - | CASSSGRVSDTQYF | TGTGCCAGCAGCTCTGGCAGGGTGTCAGATACGCAGTATTTT
TRBJ1-1 | TRBV20-1 | few | - | CSARDSARPSNTEAFF | TGCAGTGCTAGAGATTCTGCTAGGCCCTCGAACACTGAAGCTTTCTTT
TRBJ1-6 | TRBV20-1 | many | - | CSARVGQDSPLHF | TGCAGTGCTAGAGTGGGGCAGGATTCACCCCTCCACTTT